The TCR beta chain under discussion was sequenced for a study of response to subunit inactivated influenza vaccine. Trimming left V 4 bases short and J 8 bases short, with 6 bases between. The CDR3 length is 10 residues. Looked up from germline, CDR1 is SQVTM and CDR2 is ANQGSEA. One entry per CDR3 protein, called by TCRdb with MiXCR from the RT-PCR reads. The sample holds roughly 570,000 distinct CDR3 sequences, roughly 13% seen once. Findings and limits, study-wide: The authors proposed limited new T cell recruitment per seasonal influenza vaccination.

About this clonotype itself: Its antigen remains unidentified.

This TCR came from a man aged 45-60 years who received an inactivated influenza vaccine. The sequenced sample was PBMCs from blood, obtained around seven weeks after vaccination. This chain uses TRBV29-1 with TRBJ2-1; D gene ambiguous. CDR3 protein: CSVGQYEQFF. CDR3 nucleotide sequence: TGCAGCGTTGGTCAGTATGAGCAGTTCTTC.